A single sample is the source of the 15 T cell receptor beta chains below, sequenced in a study of blood T cell repertoires in COVID-19. Using immunoSEQ multiplex PCR, the repertoire was profiled, and TCRdb retains in-frame clones only, with some absent. The data contain approximately 90,000 clones, 78% of them singletons. Sequenced sample: peripheral blood. These TCRs come from a man aged 65-85 years with COVID-19, enrolled during active disease.

The rearrangement links TRBV5-6 to TRBJ2-3, with 10 positions matching TRBD2. Germline V lookup: CDR1 SGHDT, CDR2 YYEEEE. V dropped 0 bases and J dropped 6; count of bases not matched to a gene: 4. The CDR3 sequence is 15 residues long. The CDR3 protein is CASSLVAGGVDTQYF. The CDR3 DNA sequence: TGTGCCAGCAGCTTGGTAGCGGGAGGTGTGGATACGCAGTATTTT.

A single count supports this clone. The chain links TRBV6-4 to TRBJ2-7; no firm D call. There are 9 residues in the CDR3. Trimming pared 9 bases from V and 5 bases from J, leaving 5 bases between. Germline CDR1 and CDR2: MRHNA and SNTAGT. Here the CDR3 reads CARHHEQYF. For the CDR3, the DNA is TGTGCCAGACACCACGAGCAGTACTTC.

This chain links TRBV5-1 with TRBJ2-7; possibly TRBD1 for D (6 bases). V was cut by 4 bases and J by 3 bases, with 11 bases left in between. In germline, CDR1 is SGHRS, CDR2 YFSETQ. The CDR3 sequence is 13 residues long. The CDR3 nucleotides read TGCGCCAGCAGCCCGGGGACATTCTACGAGCAGTACTTC. Translated, it gives CASSPGTFYEQYF.

The chain recombines TRBV27 with TRBJ1-5; 9 bases match TRBD1. Germline V gene data show CDR1 as MNHEY and CDR2 as SMNVEV (reference sequence). The V and J ends lost 6 bases and 3 bases, in that order; junction bases with no gene match: 9. The CDR3 is 16 amino acids. The chain's CDR3 is CASSESRTGDNQPQHF. CDR3 DNA sequence: TGTGCCAGCAGCGAAAGTAGGACAGGGGACAATCAGCCCCAGCATTTT.

The J gene is TRBJ1-3, the V gene TRBV7-2; maybe TRBD1 (5 bases). Germline CDR1 and CDR2: SGHTA and FQGNSA. Trimming cost V 4 bases and J 0 bases, with 10 bases left between them. This CDR3 is built from 15 residues. The CDR3 reads CASSSDRSSGNTIYF. CDR3 nucleotide sequence: TGTGCCAGCAGCTCCGACAGAAGCTCTGGAAACACCATATATTTT. The full variable domain, its missing parts supplied by reference TRBV7-2 and TRBJ1-3, is GAGVSQSPSNKVTEKGKDVELRCDPISGHTALYWYRQSLGQGLEFLIYFQGNSAPDKSGLPSDRFSAERTGGSVSTLTIQRTQQEDSAVYLCASSSDRSSGNTIYFGEGSWLTVV.

The chain combines TRBV5-1 with TRBJ1-2; 9 bases are a match to TRBD1. The CDR3 consists of 12 residues. V lost 5 bases and J lost 8; bases outside the gene matches: 4. Per germline, CDR1 SGHRS and CDR2 YFSETQ. CDR3 sequence reads: CASRQGAGGYTF. CDR3 nucleotides: TGCGCCAGCAGACAGGGGGCGGGAGGCTACACCTTC.

The chain joins TRBV5-1 to TRBJ2-5; D gene unclear. The V end was cut by 2 bases, the J end by 5 bases, with 10 bases between. This CDR3 spans 13 amino acids. Germline CDR1 reads SGHRS; CDR2 reads YFSETQ. The chain's CDR3 is CASSLWSGETQYF. The CDR3 nucleotides are TGCGCCAGCAGCTTATGGAGTGGGGAGACCCAGTACTTC.

In this sample, this clone turned up once. This sequence joins TRBV4-2 and TRBJ1-5; tentatively, D is TRBD1 (5 bases). The CDR3 runs 15 residues. Per the germline V gene, CDR1 is LGHNA and CDR2 is YNFKEQ. Trimming took 4 bases from V and 3 from J, leaving 13 bases between them. This CDR3 is CASSRMGGINQPQHF. In nucleotides, the CDR3 is TGTGCCAGCAGCCGTATGGGGGGAATCAATCAGCCCCAGCATTTT.

This clone was picked up one time. This chain connects TRBV6-5 to TRBJ1-1; D unclear. V lost 6 bases, J lost 4 bases, and 9 bases lay in between. This CDR3 has 12 residues. Per germline, CDR1 MNHEY and CDR2 SVGAGI. CDR3 nucleotides: TGTGCCAGCAGCCCCCGCAGCACTGAAGCTTTCTTT. Protein sequence: CASSPRSTEAFF.

This CDR3 is CASSLKQGFSNQPQHF. In nucleotides, the CDR3 is TGTGCCAGTAGTCTAAAGCAGGGGTTTAGCAATCAGCCCCAGCATTTT. This chain links TRBV19 with TRBJ1-5; a weak D match, TRBD1 (6 bases). Trimming took off 5 bases at V and 0 bases at J, with 14 bases between the two ends. The germline V gene encodes CDR1 LNHDA and CDR2 SQIVND (reference sequence). The CDR3 consists of 16 residues.

This chain links TRBV2 with TRBJ1-4; D might be TRBD1 (6 bases). From germline, CDR1 is SNHLY and CDR2 FYNNEI. The CDR3 length is 14 residues. V dropped 8 bases and J dropped 7 bases, with 17 bases sitting between them. CDR3 loop: CASSELGQREKLFF. The CDR3 region has the DNA TGTGCCAGCTCTGAACTAGGACAGCGTGAAAAACTGTTTTTT.

The sample holds one count of this clone. The rearrangement joins TRBV19 to TRBJ1-1; D unclear. Germline values: CDR1 LNHDA, CDR2 SQIVND (reference sequence). The CDR3 consists of 13 residues. The V gene lost 7 bases and the J gene lost 4 bases, with 13 bases spanning the gap. The CDR3 DNA is TGTGCCAGTACCCCCGCCGGGATCACTGAAGCTTTCTTT. Amino acids: CASTPAGITEAFF.

The chain is built from TRBV25-1 and TRBJ2-3; no clear D. The CDR3 consists of 14 residues. V was pared by 5 bases and J by 6 bases, with 15 bases between. Per germline, CDR1 MGHDK and CDR2 SYGVNS. CDR3 amino acids: CASSTTTVPDTQYF. For the CDR3, the DNA is TGTGCCAGCAGTACGACCACAGTGCCCGATACGCAGTATTTT. The full variable domain, rest sourced from reference TRBV25-1 and TRBJ2-3, is EADIYQTPRYLVIGTGKKITLECSQTMGHDKMYWYQQDPGMELHLIHYSYGVNSTEKGDLSSESTVSRIRTEHFPLTLESARPSHTSQYLCASSTTTVPDTQYFGPGTRLTVL.

This sequence joins TRBV10-2 and TRBJ2-3, with D perhaps matching TRBD2 (5 bases). Trimming took off 10 bases at V and 3 bases at J, with 23 bases between the two ends. This CDR3 region has 16 residues. Germline lookup yields CDR1 WSHSY and CDR2 SAAADI. The CDR3 sequence: CATARGESPRTDTQYF. The CDR3, as DNA: TGCGCCACCGCCCGTGGGGAGAGTCCCAGAACAGATACGCAGTATTTT.

The gene calls are TRBV6-5 and TRBJ1-2; TRBD1 agrees at 10 bases. This CDR3 has 15 residues. Per germline, CDR1 MNHEY and CDR2 SVGAGI. V trimming: 6 bases; J trimming: 5 bases; junction bases outside the gene matches: 9. For the CDR3, the DNA is TGTGCCAGCAGGTTTAAGGGACAGGGGAATTATGGCTACACCTTC. It codes for CASRFKGQGNYGYTF.